Listed below are T cell receptor beta chains from one sample, sequenced in a study of a mutant IDH1 vaccine in newly diagnosed glioma. The antigens of these receptors remain unknown. Sequenced by immunoSEQ multiplex PCR; TCRdb stores in-frame clones only, minus some. The sample lists about 32,000 clones; 81% were seen once. The sequencing here drew on PBMCs, taken from a glioma patient whose treatment included an IDH1 peptide vaccine. The receptors originated from a man aged 25 to 45 with glioma. Each CDR3 is given with its conserved first and last residue. A D gene is named only where the DNA matches it firmly. Not every row has a clone size; where given, it reads once, few, many or a size class.

TGCGCCAGCAGCTTGGCCAACACCATGAACACTGAAGCTTTCTTT CASSLANTMNTEAFF TRBV5-1 few TRBJ1-1 -
TGTGCCAGCAGTTACTCAGGGGGGTATGAAAACACCATATATTTT CASSYSGGYENTIYF TRBV6-5 - TRBJ1-3 -
TGTGCCAGCGCTGCCGATGACAACGAGCAGTACTTC CASAADDNEQYF TRBV9 - TRBJ2-7 -
TGCGCCAGCAGCTTGATTGGGGGCAGGGAGCCCCAGCATTTT CASSLIGGREPQHF TRBV5-1 - TRBJ1-5 -
TGTGCCATCAATCCAGGGGCCCAATACGAGCAGTACTTC CAINPGAQYEQYF TRBV10-3 - TRBJ2-7 -
TGTGCCAGCAGCTTAGCGCGGAGCCACAATGAGCAGTTCTTC CASSLARSHNEQFF TRBV7-9 - TRBJ2-1 -
TGTGCCAGCAGTGGCAGGGATGGCGGGGAGCTGTTTTTT CASSGRDGGELFF TRBV6-1 - TRBJ2-2 -
TGTGCCAGCAATCGGGAGGCCTTCACAGATACGCAGTATTTT CASNREAFTDTQYF TRBV6-1 - TRBJ2-3 TRBD2
TGTGCCAGCAGCCCGACTAGCGGCTTACCCAATGAGCAGTTCTTC CASSPTSGLPNEQFF TRBV27 once TRBJ2-1 TRBD2
TGTGCCAGTAGCAAACCGGGACTCCACCAAGAGACCCAGTACTTC CASSKPGLHQETQYF TRBV19 - TRBJ2-5 -
TGTGCCAGCAGCTTGGAAGAGTTGACCCAGTACTTC CASSLEELTQYF TRBV5-6 many TRBJ2-5 -
TGTGCCAGCAGCCCCCCTATGGAGAACACTGAAGCTTTCTTT CASSPPMENTEAFF TRBV7-9 - TRBJ1-1 -
TGCGCCAGCAGCCAAGATAGAGGGGACACTGAAGCTTTCTTT CASSQDRGDTEAFF TRBV4-1 - TRBJ1-1 -
TGTGCCAGCAGCCAAGAATCGAGCGGAGACTCTCCCGGCGAGCAGTACTTC CASSQESSGDSPGEQYF TRBV4-2 once TRBJ2-7 -
TGTGCCAGCTCACCTTGGGCTAGCGACTACAATGAGCAGTTCTTC CASSPWASDYNEQFF TRBV18 - TRBJ2-1 -
TGCGCCAGCACAGACAGGCGCGAGCAGTACTTC CASTDRREQYF TRBV5-1 - TRBJ2-7 -
TGTGCCAGCAGCCAAGTTAGTGGGACAGGAAGAAACGAGCAGTACTTC CASSQVSGTGRNEQYF TRBV4-2 - TRBJ2-7 TRBD1
TGTGCCAGCAGCGTCAATAACTATGGCTACACCTTC CASSVNNYGYTF TRBV6-5 - TRBJ1-2 -
TGTGCCAGCAGCTTAGGTGGACCCCAGGGCGGAAAACTGTTTTTT CASSLGGPQGGKLFF TRBV13 - TRBJ1-4 -
TGTGCCAGTAGTATACGCGAAGGGGGAAATCAGCCCCAGCATTTT CASSIREGGNQPQHF TRBV19 - TRBJ1-5 -
TGTGCCAGCAGAGGACTAGCGAAGCTCTACGAGCAGTACTTC CASRGLAKLYEQYF TRBV27 once TRBJ2-7 TRBD2
TGTGCCAGCAGCTTAGGGACCCAGGACACCGGGGAGCTGTTTTTT CASSLGTQDTGELFF TRBV11-3 - TRBJ2-2 -
TGTGCCAGCTCGTCTGACAGAGCTAACTATGGCTACACCTTC CASSSDRANYGYTF TRBV27 - TRBJ1-2 -
TGCAGCGTTGGGACCGATGCGAACACCGGGGAGCTGTTTTTT CSVGTDANTGELFF TRBV29-1 - TRBJ2-2 -
TGTGCCAGCAGCGTAGAAAAGACAGTTCAGCCGAGGGATGGCTACACCTTC CASSVEKTVQPRDGYTF TRBV9 - TRBJ1-2 -
TGCGCCAGCAGCTTGGGACGGTCGAGCACAGATACGCAGTATTTT CASSLGRSSTDTQYF TRBV5-1 once TRBJ2-3 -
TGTGCCAGCAGTTACAGTTACACCGGGGAGCTGTTTTTT CASSYSYTGELFF TRBV6-5 - TRBJ2-2 -
TGTGCCAGCAGCCCCGAAGGGAGGGAGGCAACTAATGAAAAACTGTTTTTT CASSPEGREATNEKLFF TRBV9 - TRBJ1-4 -
TGCGCCAGCAGCTTGTTGGGATCCCTCAATCAGCCCCAGCATTTT CASSLLGSLNQPQHF TRBV5-1 - TRBJ1-5 -
TGTGCCAGCAGCTTGGAGACTAGCGGACCCACAGATACGCAGTATTTT CASSLETSGPTDTQYF TRBV5-4 - TRBJ2-3 TRBD2
TGTGCCAGCACCGAACGAGCTTATAGCCGGATAAGCTACGAGCAGTACTTC CASTERAYSRISYEQYF TRBV27 - TRBJ2-7 -
TGTGCCAGCAGTTACGGGGCGGGGGAGCAGTTCTTC CASSYGAGEQFF TRBV6-6 - TRBJ2-1 -
TGTGCCAGCAGCGGGACAGGGTACGGCCACGAGCAGTACTTC CASSGTGYGHEQYF TRBV5-4 - TRBJ2-7 TRBD1
TGTGCCAGCAGCTTATCACTTACCGGGGAGCTGTTTTTT CASSLSLTGELFF TRBV7-2 - TRBJ2-2 -